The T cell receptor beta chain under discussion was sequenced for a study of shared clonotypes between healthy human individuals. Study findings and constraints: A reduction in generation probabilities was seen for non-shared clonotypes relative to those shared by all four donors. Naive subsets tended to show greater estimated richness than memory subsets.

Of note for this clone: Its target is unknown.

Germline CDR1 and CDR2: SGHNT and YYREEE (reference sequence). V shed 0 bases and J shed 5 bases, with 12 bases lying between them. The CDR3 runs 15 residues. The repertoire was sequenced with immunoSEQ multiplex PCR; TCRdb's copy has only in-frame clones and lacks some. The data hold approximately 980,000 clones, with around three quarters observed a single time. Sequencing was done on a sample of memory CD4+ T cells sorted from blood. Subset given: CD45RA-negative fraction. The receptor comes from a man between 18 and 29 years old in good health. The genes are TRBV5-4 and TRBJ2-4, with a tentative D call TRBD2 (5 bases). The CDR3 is CASSLGGVLQNIQYF. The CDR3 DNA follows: TGTGCCAGCAGCTTGGGGGGAGTCCTCCAAAACATTCAGTACTTC.